The 26 T cell receptor beta chains in this list originate from one sample, sequenced in a study of blood T cell repertoires in COVID-19 (dated by TCRdb to the early 2020s). The method behind the library was the immunoSEQ multiplex PCR assay. As stored in TCRdb, this immuneACCESS dataset retains in-frame rearrangements with V and J assigned. A fraction of the clones does not appear; measured against another copy, unresolved V genes explain less than half of the discrepancy, and the remainder lacks a known reason. For this sample the table gives 100,000 or so clones, of which roughly nine tenths were detected only once. 0.97% of the sample rests with the top ten. The sample comprised peripheral blood. These receptors originate from a man in his 60s with acute or convalescent COVID-19.

This chain uses TRBV21-1 with TRBJ2-5; TRBD2, the table's D call, was not compared with the DNA. TRBV21-1 is classified as a pseudogene. CDR3 length equals 17 residues. DNA for the CDR3: TGTGCCAGCAGCAAAGGGGCTAGCGGGAGGACTCAAGAGACCCAGTACTTC. It translates to CASSKGASGRTQETQYF.

The rearrangement links TRBV21-1 to TRBJ2-3; TRBD2, the table's D call, was not compared with the DNA. TRBV21-1 is noted as a pseudogene. The length of the CDR3 is 19 residues. CDR3 protein: CASSKEKREGLSSTDTQYF. CDR3 nucleotide sequence: TGTGCCAGCAGCAAAGAGAAGCGGGAGGGCCTTAGCAGCACAGATACGCAGTATTTT.

The DNA of the CDR3 is TGTGCCAGCAGTTTCACGGGGGGGAACACTGAAGCTTTCTTT. Residues: CASSFTGGNTEAFF. The chain has TRBV28 and TRBJ1-1; perhaps TRBD1 as D (5 bases). The germline gives CDR1 MDHEN, CDR2 SYDVKM. V lost 3 bases to trimming and J lost 1 base, with 9 bases between them. The CDR3 consists of 14 residues.

This chain joins TRBV10-3 and TRBJ1-2; TRBD1 matches at 9 bases. The CDR3 length is 14 residues. With V trimmed by 8 bases and J by 6 bases, 10 bases remained unmatched. The germline V gene has CDR1 ENHRY and CDR2 SYGVKD. CDR3 sequence reads: CAIAETGTGNGYTF. The CDR3 DNA reads as TGTGCCATCGCTGAGACCGGGACAGGGAATGGCTACACCTTC.

The V gene is TRBV2, the J gene TRBJ1-3; possible D gene TRBD1, 5 bases. The CDR3 contains 13 residues. Trimming left V 8 bases short and J 4 bases short, with 12 bases between. Germline lookup yields CDR1 SNHLY and CDR2 FYNNEI. In DNA form, the CDR3 reads TGTGCCAGCGTGGTCTACAGGGGAAACACCATATATTTT. Its translation is CASVVYRGNTIYF.

This chain links TRBV5-4 with TRBJ1-2; 7 positions match TRBD1. The trim removed 4 bases at V and 8 bases at J, leaving 8 bases unmatched. This CDR3 is 13 amino acids long. Germline CDR1 is SGHNT and CDR2 is YYREEE (reference sequence). The CDR3 DNA sequence: TGTGCCAGCAGCACGACAGGGTCTCGCGGCTACACCTTC. It translates to CASSTTGSRGYTF.

The genes are TRBV19 and TRBJ1-5; tentatively, D is TRBD1 (5 bases). CDR3 length: 15 residues. Germline CDR1 is LNHDA and CDR2 is SQIVND (reference sequence). Trimming took 9 bases from V and 0 from J, leaving 15 bases between them. Here the CDR3 DNA reads TGTGCCAGCCAGCGACAGAAATATAGCAATCAGCCCCAGCATTTT. Translated, it gives CASQRQKYSNQPQHF.

This clone was seen a handful of times. The CDR3 spells CASSVVAGANTGELFF. CDR3 sequence (DNA): TGTGCCAGCAGCGTAGTGGCGGGGGCGAACACCGGGGAGCTGTTTTTT. J is TRBJ2-2 and V is TRBV9; 7 bases fit TRBD2. CDR1 is SGDLS and CDR2 is YYNGEE in the germline V gene. V shed 0 bases and J 0 bases; nucleotides not matched to a gene: 2. This CDR3 has 16 residues.

V usage is TRBV6-5 and J usage is TRBJ1-2; D call uncertain. Germline V gene lookup returns CDR1 MNHEY and CDR2 SVGAGI. Trimming removed 6 bases at V and 0 bases at J, with 11 bases between. The CDR3 consists of 14 residues. CDR3 amino acids: CASRKTTSNYGYTF. CDR3 sequence (DNA): TGTGCCAGCAGAAAAACCACTTCTAACTATGGCTACACCTTC.

This clone came up once. The chain has TRBV24-1 and TRBJ2-7; D is unclear. CDR3 size: 12 residues. V was shortened by 8 bases and J by 3 bases, with 10 bases between the two germline ends. Germline loops: CDR1 KGHDR, CDR2 SFDVKD. The CDR3 protein is CATNFSYYEQYV. In DNA, the CDR3 is TGTGCCACCAATTTTTCTTACTACGAGCAGTACGTC.

The gene calls are TRBV6-1 and TRBJ2-5, with D possibly being TRBD2 (5 bases). CDR3 size: 15 residues. V lost 2 bases, J lost 3 bases, and 13 bases lay in between. Per the germline V gene, CDR1 is MNHNS and CDR2 is SASEGT. The DNA for the CDR3 is TGTGCCAGCAGTGAATATAGCGTAGAGAAAGAGACCCAGTACTTC. Translating it yields CASSEYSVEKETQYF.

This clone was seen more than once but under ten times. The V call is TRBV2, the J call TRBJ2-1; maybe TRBD1 (5 bases). This CDR3 region has 15 residues. Trimming pared 4 bases from V and 3 bases from J, leaving 13 bases between. Germline V CDR1 and CDR2: SNHLY, FYNNEI. The CDR3: CASSGFQGNYNEQFF. The CDR3 DNA follows: TGTGCCAGCAGTGGATTCCAGGGAAACTACAATGAGCAGTTCTTC.

The rearrangement links TRBV3-1 (or the pseudogene TRBV3-2) to TRBJ2-3, with D perhaps matching TRBD2 (6 bases). Germline CDR1 LGHDT, CDR2 YNNKEL (reference sequence). CDR3 length: 15 amino acids. The V gene lost 4 bases and the J gene lost 5 bases, with 16 bases spanning the gap. As DNA, the CDR3 is TGTGCCAGCAGCCGAGGGACTGGGCAGAGAGATACGCAGTATTTT. Translated: CASSRGTGQRDTQYF.

V and J are TRBV7-6 and TRBJ1-3; 8 bases line up with TRBD1. This CDR3 has 16 amino acids. Germline V CDR1 and CDR2: SGHVS, FNYEAQ. The ends lost 5 bases at V and 0 bases at J; junction bases unmatched: 6. This chain's CDR3 is CASSTGTGSSGNTIYF. The DNA for the CDR3 is TGTGCCAGCAGCACCGGGACAGGATCCTCTGGAAACACCATATATTTT.

V is TRBV7-9 and J is TRBJ1-1; no definite D call. Germline V gene lookup returns CDR1 SEHNR and CDR2 FQNEAQ (reference sequence). The CDR3 extends over 17 amino acids. V lost 3 bases to trimming and J lost 1 base, with 18 bases between them. The CDR3 is CASSFYGKGGWNTEAFF. The CDR3, as DNA: TGTGCCAGCAGCTTTTACGGGAAGGGCGGATGGAACACTGAAGCTTTCTTT.

This chain connects TRBV5-4 to TRBJ1-3, with 12 positions matching TRBD1. The V gene's germline CDR1 is SGHNT and CDR2 YYREEE (reference sequence). The CDR3 has 18 residues. V trimming: 4 bases; J trimming: 0 bases; junction bases outside the gene matches: 8. CDR3 DNA sequence: TGTGCCAGCAGCAGGGACAGGGGGCTGTATGACTCTGGAAACACCATATATTTT. Protein: CASSRDRGLYDSGNTIYF.

This sequence joins TRBV7-8 and TRBJ1-1; the D is unclear. Germline V gene sequence: CDR1 SGHVS, CDR2 FQNEAQ. V lost 1 base and J lost 0, with 12 bases in between. This CDR3 has 16 residues. The CDR3, as DNA: TGTGCCAGCAGCTTAGTGTTCGCCGCGATGAACACTGAAGCTTTCTTT. This sequence encodes CASSLVFAAMNTEAFF. Full variable domain (remainder filled in from reference TRBV7-8 and TRBJ1-1): GAGVSQSPRYKVAKRGQDVALRCDPISGHVSLFWYQQALGQGPEFLTYFQNEAQLDKSGLPSDRFFAERPEGSVSTLKIQRTQQEDSAVYLCASSLVFAAMNTEAFFGQGTRLTVV.

The chain combines TRBV6-6 with TRBJ1-5, with a weak D call TRBD1 (5 bases). The CDR3 loop spans 16 amino acids. With 2 bases removed from V and 1 base from J, the gap between germline ends came to 12 bases. Germline V gene data show CDR1 as MNHNY and CDR2 as SVGAGI (reference sequence). The CDR3, as DNA: TGTGCCAGCAGTTACCCACCACGGGGGAGCAATCAGCCCCAGCATTTT. It encodes CASSYPPRGSNQPQHF.

This clone has a single count. The chain joins TRBV6-2 or TRBV6-3 to TRBJ1-2, with TRBD1 identical over 11 bases. CDR1 and CDR2 (germline): MNHEY, SVGEGT. This CDR3 contains 18 residues. The V and J ends lost 5 bases and 0 bases, in that order; junction bases with no gene match: 11. As DNA, the CDR3 is TGTGCCAGCAGTCACCCCACCGGACAGGGGGCAACTAACTATGGCTACACCTTC. Translated, it gives CASSHPTGQGATNYGYTF.

J is TRBJ2-1 and V is TRBV30; possible D gene TRBD1, 5 bases. The length of the CDR3 is 14 residues. The germline gives CDR1 GTSNPN, CDR2 SVGIG (reference sequence). V dropped 1 base and J dropped 2 bases, with 9 bases sitting between them. The CDR3 DNA reads as TGTGCCTGGAGTGCGAGGACAACCTACAATGAGCAGTTCTTC. Protein sequence: CAWSARTTYNEQFF.

The chain recombines TRBV28 with TRBJ1-2, with D possibly TRBD1 on 6 matching bases. Germline V gene data show CDR1 as MDHEN and CDR2 as SYDVKM. The V end was cut by 7 bases, the J end by 9 bases, with 15 bases between. There are 12 residues in the CDR3. In nucleotides, the CDR3 is TGTGCCAGCACCCCTGACAGGATTCGCTACACCTTC. Its translation is CASTPDRIRYTF.

The chain couples TRBV6-4 to TRBJ2-2; possibly TRBD2 for D (7 bases). CDR3 size: 16 residues. CDR1 is MRHNA and CDR2 is SNTAGT in the germline V gene. V lost 3 bases to trimming and J lost 0 bases, with 11 bases between them. CDR3 sequence: CASSERGGSNTGELFF. The CDR3 coding sequence is TGTGCCAGCAGTGAAAGGGGGGGCTCGAACACCGGGGAGCTGTTTTTT.

The chain joins TRBV18 to TRBJ2-7, with a possible D match to TRBD2 (5 bases). CDR1 is KGHSH and CDR2 is LQKENI in the germline V gene. The CDR3 consists of 16 residues. Trimming stripped 3 bases from V and 4 bases from J, with 19 bases between. CDR3 DNA sequence: TGTGCCAGCTCACCCCTACTAGTCCCGGCCCCTTACGAGCAGTACTTC. Translating it yields CASSPLLVPAPYEQYF.

This clone was recorded only once. The chain joins TRBV7-9 to TRBJ2-7, with a weak D call TRBD1 (5 bases). The CDR3 sequence is 12 residues long. Germline lookup yields CDR1 SEHNR and CDR2 FQNEAQ (reference sequence). The V end was cut by 6 bases, the J end by 7 bases, with 13 bases between. The CDR3 DNA follows: TGTGCCAGCAGTTCACAGGCGTTTGAGCAGTACTTC. It encodes CASSSQAFEQYF. The full variable domain, rest sourced from reference TRBV7-9 and TRBJ2-7, is DTGVSQNPRHKITKRGQNVTFRCDPISEHNRLYWYRQTLGQGPEFLTYFQNEAQLEKSRLLSDRFSAERPKGSFSTLEIQRTEQGDSAMYLCASSSQAFEQYFGPGTRLTVT.

The gene calls are TRBV2 and TRBJ1-5, with D tentatively TRBD1 (5 bases). CDR1 and CDR2 from the germline V gene are SNHLY and FYNNEI. V was clipped by 0 bases and J by 1 base, with 10 bases between them. This CDR3 spans 16 amino acids. The CDR3 sequence is CASSEAGGRSNQPQHF. CDR3 coding DNA: TGTGCCAGCAGTGAAGCGGGGGGACGGAGCAATCAGCCCCAGCATTTT.

V gene TRBV11-3 combines with J gene TRBJ1-3, with a tentative D call TRBD1 (6 bases). From germline, CDR1 is SGHNT and CDR2 YENEEA. The CDR3 covers 15 residues. V lost 5 bases, J lost 0 bases, and 11 bases lay in between. CDR3: CASSLTGISGNTIYF. The DNA of the CDR3 is TGTGCCAGCAGCCTGACAGGTATCTCTGGAAACACCATATATTTT.